This is a list of T cell receptor beta chains from one sample in a study of cytomegalovirus exposure and HLA in healthy donors. Assay: immunoSEQ multiplex PCR; the TCRdb copy retains only in-frame clones and omits some. The repertoire has 100,000 to 150,000 clones, just over 70% of them found once; the top ten carry 2.6%. The specimen was PBMCs. Receptors were obtained from a woman aged 60-75 years in good health and CMV-seropositive. Each CDR3 is given with its conserved first and last residue. A D gene is named only where the DNA matches it firmly. Clone size is shown for a subset of rows, as once, few, many or a class of expanded clone.

TRBJ2-7 | TRBV9 | NA | 18 | NA | TGTGCCAGCAGCTCTCATATTGAGGGTCCCCCCCTCTCCTACGAGCAGTACTTC | CASSSHIEGPPLSYEQYF
TRBJ2-7 | TRBV25-1 | once | 14 | TRBD1 | TGTGCCAGCAGTGTCCTCGGGACAGGGAACGAGCAGTACTTC | CASSVLGTGNEQYF
TRBJ1-1 | TRBV5-1 | few | 16 | TRBD1 | TGCGCCAGCAGCACAGGACAGGGGGCGCTGAACACTGAAGCTTTCTTT | CASSTGQGALNTEAFF
TRBJ1-3 | TRBV19 | NA | 14 | TRBD1 | TGTGCCAGTAGTGGGGACAGGTTCGGAAACACCATATATTTT | CASSGDRFGNTIYF
TRBJ2-7 | TRBV6-1 | NA | 13 | TRBD1 | TGTGCCAGCAGTGAACGACAGGGAAGGGAGCAGTACTTC | CASSERQGREQYF
TRBJ2-7 | TRBV7-9 | NA | 14 | NA | TGTTCCAGCATCCAGACAGGCATGTCCTACGAGCAGTACTTC | CSSIQTGMSYEQYF
TRBJ2-2 | TRBV5-1 | NA | 15 | NA | TGCGCCAGCAGCTTTCGACAGGGAGGCACCGGGGAGCTGTTTTTT | CASSFRQGGTGELFF
TRBJ1-2 | TRBV29-1 | NA | 11 | NA | TGCAGCGTCTCAGGGGTGAGCGGCTACACCTTC | CSVSGVSGYTF
TRBJ2-7 | TRBV28 | once | 14 | NA | TGTGCCAGCAGTTCGGGACATAGGACCTACGAGCAGTACTTC | CASSSGHRTYEQYF
TRBJ2-7 | TRBV11-3 | once | 14 | TRBD2 | TGTGCCAGCAGCTTAGGGGGCGGGGGGTACGAGCAGTACTTC | CASSLGGGGYEQYF
TRBJ1-4 | TRBV6-1 | once | 14 | NA | TGTGCCAACGCTAGTCAGGGGAGTAATGAAAAACTGTTTTTT | CANASQGSNEKLFF
TRBJ1-6 | TRBV9 | few | 14 | NA | TGTGCCAGCAGCAATCCGGGACAAGCAACACCCCTCCACTTT | CASSNPGQATPLHF
TRBJ1-2 | TRBV15 | NA | 17 | TRBD1 | TGTGCCACCAGCAGAGGGGGACAGGGCAGTCCTAACTATGGCTACACCTTC | CATSRGGQGSPNYGYTF
TRBJ2-7 | TRBV19 | NA | 13 | TRBD1 | TGTGCCAGTAGTACCGACAGGGCTTACGAGCAGTACTTC | CASSTDRAYEQYF
TRBJ1-2 | TRBV6-5 | NA | 14 | NA | TGTGCCAGCAGACCACAGGGAATTAACTATGGCTACACCTTC | CASRPQGINYGYTF
TRBJ1-6 | TRBV15 | NA | 13 | NA | TGTGCCACCAGCCGACAGTATAATTCACCCCTCCACTTT | CATSRQYNSPLHF
TRBJ2-7 | TRBV20-1 | NA | 11 | NA | TGCAGTGCTAGAGTGCCCGGGGGACAGTACTTC | CSARVPGGQYF
TRBJ2-7 | TRBV7-9 | NA | 13 | NA | TGTGCCAGCGGTGGCGGAAGCTCCTACGAGCAGTACTTC | CASGGGSSYEQYF
TRBJ2-5 | TRBV5-1 | NA | 12 | NA | TGCGCCAGCAGCTTTGTGAGGGAGACCCAGTACTTC | CASSFVRETQYF
TRBJ2-7 | TRBV9 | NA | 15 | TRBD1 | TGTGCCAGCAGCGTAGGTATAGGGGGCCTTTACGAGCAGTACTTC | CASSVGIGGLYEQYF
TRBJ1-6 | TRBV5-4 | NA | 15 | TRBD1 | TGTGCCAGCGCCCCCGGGACAGGGGGTAATTCACCCCTCCACTTT | CASAPGTGGNSPLHF
TRBJ2-2 | TRBV5-1 | once | 14 | NA | TGCGCCAGCAGGGACAGAGAGAACACCGGGGAGCTGTTTTTT | CASRDRENTGELFF
TRBJ1-6 | TRBV27 | few | 14 | TRBD1 | TGTGCCAGCAGTTTTTGGACAGGGGACTCACCCCTCCACTTT | CASSFWTGDSPLHF
TRBJ2-1 | TRBV18 | NA | 15 | TRBD1 | TGTGCCAGCTCAGCGGGGACAGGCTCCTACAATGAGCAGTTCTTC | CASSAGTGSYNEQFF
TRBJ1-1 | TRBV5-6 | NA | 16 | NA | TGTGCCAGCAGCTCCTCCTCGGGGGGGCGGTTCACTGAAGCTTTCTTT | CASSSSSGGRFTEAFF
TRBJ1-1 | TRBV13 | NA | 17 | NA | TGTGCCAGCAGCTTAGGCGGGTGGAGGATTATGAACACTGAAGCTTTCTTT | CASSLGGWRIMNTEAFF
TRBJ2-7 | TRBV6-5 | NA | 13 | NA | TGTGCCAGCGGCGGGGAGAGGGACTACGAGCAGTACTTC | CASGGERDYEQYF
TRBJ1-2 | TRBV9 | NA | 11 | NA | TGTGCCAGCAGGTCGGACTATGGCTACACCTTC | CASRSDYGYTF
TRBJ2-7 | TRBV5-4 | NA | 16 | TRBD2 | TGTGCCAGCAGCTTGGCCCCACTAGCGGGGGGGCGCGAGCAGTACTTC | CASSLAPLAGGREQYF
TRBJ2-2 | TRBV6-5 | few | 14 | NA | TGTGCCAGCAGTTACGGCCGGAACACCGGGGAGCTGTTTTTT | CASSYGRNTGELFF
TRBJ2-5 | TRBV7-3 | many | 11 | NA | TGTGCCAGCAGCCGCCAAGAGACCCAGTACTTC | CASSRQETQYF
TRBJ2-2 | TRBV10-1 | NA | 13 | NA | TGCGCCAGCAGAACCGGGACATCCGGGGAGCTGTTTTTT | CASRTGTSGELFF
TRBJ1-1 | TRBV10-3 | few | 13 | NA | TGTGCCATCAGGAACAGGGTAGGGACTGAAGCTTTCTTT | CAIRNRVGTEAFF
TRBJ2-7 | TRBV2 | NA | 11 | NA | TGTGCCAGCAGAGGGAGCCACGAGCAGTACTTC | CASRGSHEQYF
TRBJ1-1 | TRBV29-1 | NA | 15 | NA | TGCAGCGTCACTTCACCGAAAACAGGAGACACTGAAGCTTTCTTT | CSVTSPKTGDTEAFF
TRBJ1-4 | TRBV18 | few | 15 | NA | TGTGCCAGCTCACCACAGGGGGTGGCTAATGAAAAACTGTTTTTT | CASSPQGVANEKLFF
TRBJ1-2 | TRBV7-9 | NA | 19 | NA | TGTGCCAGCAGCTTAGGGGTCCAGGCGAACATGCGCCGGGGTGGTGGCTACACCTTC | CASSLGVQANMRRGGGYTF
TRBJ2-3 | TRBV19 | NA | 13 | TRBD1 | TGTGCCAGTAGCCGACAGGGGTGGGATACGCAGTATTTT | CASSRQGWDTQYF
TRBJ2-7 | TRBV10-2 | NA | 13 | NA | TGCGCCAGCAGTGCTCAGGGCGGCTACGAGCAGTACTTC | CASSAQGGYEQYF
TRBJ1-5 | TRBV7-6 | once | 14 | TRBD1 | TGTGCCAGCAGCTTAAATACAGGGGGTCAGCCCCAGCATTTT | CASSLNTGGQPQHF
TRBJ2-2 | TRBV6-6 | few | 14 | NA | TGTGCCAGCAGCTTAGGGGGGGGCTCCGGGGAGCTGTTTTTT | CASSLGGGSGELFF
TRBJ1-1 | TRBV6-5 | NA | 15 | TRBD1 | TGTGCCAGCAGTTACTCCGGGACAGTGAACACTGAAGCTTTCTTT | CASSYSGTVNTEAFF
TRBJ1-2 | TRBV28 | few | 16 | NA | TGTGCCAGCAGAACCACCCCGGGCGGGGGGAGCTATGGCTACACCTTC | CASRTTPGGGSYGYTF
TRBJ2-2 | TRBV27 | NA | 14 | NA | TGTGCCAGCAGTTTCGACAGTAACACCGGGGAGCTGTTTTTT | CASSFDSNTGELFF
TRBJ2-3 | TRBV7-3 | NA | 15 | TRBD1 | TGTGCCAGCAGCCTCACAGGGGCCCAACCAGATACGCAGTATTTT | CASSLTGAQPDTQYF
TRBJ1-1 | TRBV2 | NA | 15 | TRBD1 | TGTGCCAGCAGTGGGGACAGGGCTTTGAACACTGAAGCTTTCTTT | CASSGDRALNTEAFF
TRBJ1-2 | TRBV4-1 | NA | 15 | NA | TGCGCCAGCAGCCAATCGGCCGCTCTAGGCTCTGGCTACACCTTC | CASSQSAALGSGYTF